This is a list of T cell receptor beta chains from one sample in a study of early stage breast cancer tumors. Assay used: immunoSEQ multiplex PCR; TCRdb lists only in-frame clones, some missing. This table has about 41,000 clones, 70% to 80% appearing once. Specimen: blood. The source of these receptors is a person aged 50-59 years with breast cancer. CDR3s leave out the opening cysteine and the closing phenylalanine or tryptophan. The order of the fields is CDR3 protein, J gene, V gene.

CDR3aa: AIGRGGQPQH; j_gene: TRBJ1-5; v_gene: TRBV19
CDR3aa: ASSLGASGVMWF; j_gene: TRBJ2-1; v_gene: TRBV27
CDR3aa: ASSVGTSGSTDTQY; j_gene: TRBJ2-3; v_gene: TRBV9
CDR3aa: ASSGLARREDL; j_gene: TRBJ2-7; v_gene: TRBV2
CDR3aa: ASSPRGDTGELF; j_gene: TRBJ2-2; v_gene: TRBV5-1
CDR3aa: ASSKSGWGDNEQF; j_gene: TRBJ2-1; v_gene: TRBV19
CDR3aa: ASSQGVGDYGYT; j_gene: TRBJ1-2; v_gene: TRBV4-3
CDR3aa: ASSERTVNTEAF; j_gene: TRBJ1-1; v_gene: TRBV2
CDR3aa: ASSLSGFHYNEQF; j_gene: TRBJ2-1; v_gene: TRBV13
CDR3aa: ASSYRDSNYEQY; j_gene: TRBJ2-7; v_gene: TRBV6-5
CDR3aa: ASSGAGLAGETQY; j_gene: TRBJ2-5; v_gene: TRBV2
CDR3aa: ASSFGQGARISEAF; j_gene: TRBJ1-1; v_gene: TRBV7-2
CDR3aa: ASSLFRDGELF; j_gene: TRBJ2-2; v_gene: TRBV11-2
CDR3aa: ASSRRGGLAGRQETQY; j_gene: TRBJ2-5; v_gene: TRBV27
CDR3aa: ASSTFHGEETQY; j_gene: TRBJ2-5; v_gene: TRBV19
CDR3aa: ASRRLAGRNEQF; j_gene: TRBJ2-1; v_gene: TRBV19
CDR3aa: ASSGIGGGQPQH; j_gene: TRBJ1-5; v_gene: TRBV2
CDR3aa: ASSPGVWVGGANVLT; j_gene: TRBJ2-6; v_gene: TRBV7-9
CDR3aa: ASSSGALGNTEAF; j_gene: TRBJ1-1; v_gene: TRBV19
CDR3aa: ASSRYNEQF; j_gene: TRBJ2-1; v_gene: TRBV27
CDR3aa: SVTSGVGVYNEQF; j_gene: TRBJ2-1; v_gene: TRBV29-1
CDR3aa: ASTLRGRDRDGNTIY; j_gene: TRBJ1-3; v_gene: TRBV5-8
CDR3aa: ASSLEAGGTSTDTQY; j_gene: TRBJ2-3; v_gene: TRBV7-6
CDR3aa: ASSQVNLGQGYGYT; j_gene: TRBJ1-2; v_gene: TRBV4-3
CDR3aa: AIRPGQTLSYEQY; j_gene: TRBJ2-7; v_gene: TRBV10-3
CDR3aa: ASSAGLAGIQETQY; j_gene: TRBJ2-5; v_gene: TRBV6-1
CDR3aa: ASSLGQGVLTGANVLT; j_gene: TRBJ2-6; v_gene: TRBV5-1
CDR3aa: ASSLAGGNTGELF; j_gene: TRBJ2-2; v_gene: TRBV5-1